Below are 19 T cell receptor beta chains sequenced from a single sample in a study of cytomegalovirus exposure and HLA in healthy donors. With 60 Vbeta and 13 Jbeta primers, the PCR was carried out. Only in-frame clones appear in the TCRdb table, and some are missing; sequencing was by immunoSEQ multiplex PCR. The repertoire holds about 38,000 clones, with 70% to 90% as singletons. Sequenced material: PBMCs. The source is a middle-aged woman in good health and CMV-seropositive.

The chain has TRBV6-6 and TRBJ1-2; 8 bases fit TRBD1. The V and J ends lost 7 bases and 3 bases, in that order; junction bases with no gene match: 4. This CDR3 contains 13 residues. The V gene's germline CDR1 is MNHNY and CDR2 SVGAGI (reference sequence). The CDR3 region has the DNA TGTGCCAGCACCCAGGGACAGGACTATGGCTACACCTTC. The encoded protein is CASTQGQDYGYTF.

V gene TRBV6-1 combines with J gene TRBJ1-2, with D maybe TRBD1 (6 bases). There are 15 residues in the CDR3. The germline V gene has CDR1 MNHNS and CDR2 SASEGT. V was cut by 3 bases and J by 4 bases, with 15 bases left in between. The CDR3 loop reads CASSEGTPLSYGYTF. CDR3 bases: TGTGCCAGCAGTGAGGGGACACCCCTCAGCTATGGCTACACCTTC.

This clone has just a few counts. DNA for the CDR3: TGTGCCAGCAGCTTGGGAGATTGGCGTGGAATGAACACTGAAGCTTTCTTT. Protein sequence: CASSLGDWRGMNTEAFF. The chain recombines TRBV7-9 with TRBJ1-1, with no clear D. This CDR3 is 17 amino acids long. In germline, CDR1 is SEHNR, CDR2 FQNEAQ (reference sequence). The V end was cut by 3 bases, the J end by 0 bases, with 17 bases between.

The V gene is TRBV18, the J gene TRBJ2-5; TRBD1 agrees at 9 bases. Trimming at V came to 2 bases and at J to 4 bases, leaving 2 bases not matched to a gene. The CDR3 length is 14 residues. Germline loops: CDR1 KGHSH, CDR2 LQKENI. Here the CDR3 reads CASSPGTGRETQYF. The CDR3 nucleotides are TGTGCCAGCTCACCAGGGACAGGGCGAGAGACCCAGTACTTC. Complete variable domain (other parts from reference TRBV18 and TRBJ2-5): NAGVMQNPRHLVRRRGQEARLRCSPMKGHSHVYWYRQLPEEGLKFMVYLQKENIIDESGMPKERFSAEFPKEGPSILRIQQVVRGDSAAYFCASSPGTGRETQYFGPGTRLLVL.

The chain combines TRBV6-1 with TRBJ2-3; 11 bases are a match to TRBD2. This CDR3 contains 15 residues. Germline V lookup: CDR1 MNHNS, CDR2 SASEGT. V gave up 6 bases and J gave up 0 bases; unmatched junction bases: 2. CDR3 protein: CASRRLAGSTDTQYF. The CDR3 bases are TGTGCCAGCAGGAGACTAGCGGGAAGCACAGATACGCAGTATTTT.

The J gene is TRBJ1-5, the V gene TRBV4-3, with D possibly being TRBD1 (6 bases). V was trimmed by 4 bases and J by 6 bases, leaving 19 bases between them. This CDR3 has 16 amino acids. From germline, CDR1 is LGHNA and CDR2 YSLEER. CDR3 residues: CASSLNSGQMGQPQHF. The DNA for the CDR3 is TGCGCCAGCAGCCTAAACTCAGGACAGATGGGTCAGCCCCAGCATTTT.

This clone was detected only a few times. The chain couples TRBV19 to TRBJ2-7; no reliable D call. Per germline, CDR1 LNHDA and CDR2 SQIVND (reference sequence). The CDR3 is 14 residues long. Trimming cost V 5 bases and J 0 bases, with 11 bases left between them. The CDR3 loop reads CASSPNSLSYEQYF. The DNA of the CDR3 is TGTGCCAGTAGTCCCAACAGCCTCTCCTACGAGCAGTACTTC.

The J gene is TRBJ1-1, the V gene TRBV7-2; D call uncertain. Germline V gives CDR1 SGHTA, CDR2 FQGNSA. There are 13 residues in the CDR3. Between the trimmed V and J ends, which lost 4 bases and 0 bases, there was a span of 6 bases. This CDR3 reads CASSSQMNTEAFF. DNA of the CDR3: TGTGCCAGCAGCTCCCAGATGAACACTGAAGCTTTCTTT.

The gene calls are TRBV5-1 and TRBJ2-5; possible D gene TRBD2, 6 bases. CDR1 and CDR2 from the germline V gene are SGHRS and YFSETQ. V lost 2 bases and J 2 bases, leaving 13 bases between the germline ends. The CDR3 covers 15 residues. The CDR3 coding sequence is TGCGCCAGCAGCTTACGCGGGACCGCTCAAGAGACCCAGTACTTC. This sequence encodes CASSLRGTAQETQYF.

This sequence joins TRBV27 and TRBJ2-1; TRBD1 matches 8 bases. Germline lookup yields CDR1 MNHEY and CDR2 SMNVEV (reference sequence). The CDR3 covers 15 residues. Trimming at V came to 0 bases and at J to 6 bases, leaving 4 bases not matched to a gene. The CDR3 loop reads CASSLSRGQANEQFF. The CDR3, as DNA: TGTGCCAGCAGTTTATCCCGGGGACAGGCCAATGAGCAGTTCTTC.

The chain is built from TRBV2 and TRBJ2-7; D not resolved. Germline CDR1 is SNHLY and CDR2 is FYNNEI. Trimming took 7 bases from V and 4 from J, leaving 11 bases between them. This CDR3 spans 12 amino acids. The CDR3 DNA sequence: TGTGCCAGCAAAGTCCAGGTTTACGAGCAGTACTTC. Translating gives CASKVQVYEQYF.

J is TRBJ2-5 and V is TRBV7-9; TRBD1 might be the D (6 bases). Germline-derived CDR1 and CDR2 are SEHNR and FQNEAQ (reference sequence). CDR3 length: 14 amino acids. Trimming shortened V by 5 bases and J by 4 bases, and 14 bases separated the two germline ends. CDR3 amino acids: CASSPAQGRETQYF. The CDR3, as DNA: TGTGCCAGCAGCCCAGCCCAGGGGCGAGAGACCCAGTACTTC.

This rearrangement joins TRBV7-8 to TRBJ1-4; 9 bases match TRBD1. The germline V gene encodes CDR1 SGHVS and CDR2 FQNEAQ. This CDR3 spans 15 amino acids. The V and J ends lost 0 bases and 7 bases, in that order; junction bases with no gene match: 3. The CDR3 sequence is CASSLAGTGFEKLFF. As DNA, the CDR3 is TGTGCCAGCAGCTTAGCCGGGACAGGGTTTGAAAAACTGTTTTTT.

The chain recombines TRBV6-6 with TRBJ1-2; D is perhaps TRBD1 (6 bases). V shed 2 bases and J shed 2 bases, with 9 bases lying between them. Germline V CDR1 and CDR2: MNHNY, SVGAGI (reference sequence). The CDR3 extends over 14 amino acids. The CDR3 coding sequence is TGTGCCAGCAGTTACGACAGGACCAACTATGGCTACACCTTC. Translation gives CASSYDRTNYGYTF.

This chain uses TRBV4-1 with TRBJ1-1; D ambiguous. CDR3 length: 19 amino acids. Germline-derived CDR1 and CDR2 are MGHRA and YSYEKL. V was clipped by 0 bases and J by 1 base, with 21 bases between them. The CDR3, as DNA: TGCGCCAGCAGCCAAGATTTTATCAAGGCGAGGGCCTCGAACACTGAAGCTTTCTTT. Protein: CASSQDFIKARASNTEAFF.

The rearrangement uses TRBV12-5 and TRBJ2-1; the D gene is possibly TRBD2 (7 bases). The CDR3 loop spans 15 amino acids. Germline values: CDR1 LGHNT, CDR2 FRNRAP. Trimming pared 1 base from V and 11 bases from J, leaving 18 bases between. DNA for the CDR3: TGTGCTAGTGGTTTGGCCTCGGGGGGCCCGCCAAAGCAGTTCTTC. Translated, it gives CASGLASGGPPKQFF.

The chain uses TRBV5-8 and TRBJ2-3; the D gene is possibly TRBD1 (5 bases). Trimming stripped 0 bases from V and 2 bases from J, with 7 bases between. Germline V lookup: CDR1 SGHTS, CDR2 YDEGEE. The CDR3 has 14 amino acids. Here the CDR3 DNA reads TGTGCCAGCAGCTTGGGGGGCAACACAGATACGCAGTATTTT. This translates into CASSLGGNTDTQYF.

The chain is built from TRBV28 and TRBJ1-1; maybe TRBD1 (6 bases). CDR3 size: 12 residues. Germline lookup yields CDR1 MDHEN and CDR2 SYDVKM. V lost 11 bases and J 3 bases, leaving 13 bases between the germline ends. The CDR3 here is CAVGTHDTEAFF. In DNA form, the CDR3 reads TGTGCCGTCGGGACACACGACACTGAAGCTTTCTTT.

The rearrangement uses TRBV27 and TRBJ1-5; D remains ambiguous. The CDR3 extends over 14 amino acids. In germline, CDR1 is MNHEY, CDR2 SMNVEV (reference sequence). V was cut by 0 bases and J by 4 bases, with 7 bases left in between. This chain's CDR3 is CASSLSNRNQPQHF. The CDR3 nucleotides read TGTGCCAGCAGTTTATCCAACCGGAATCAGCCCCAGCATTTT.